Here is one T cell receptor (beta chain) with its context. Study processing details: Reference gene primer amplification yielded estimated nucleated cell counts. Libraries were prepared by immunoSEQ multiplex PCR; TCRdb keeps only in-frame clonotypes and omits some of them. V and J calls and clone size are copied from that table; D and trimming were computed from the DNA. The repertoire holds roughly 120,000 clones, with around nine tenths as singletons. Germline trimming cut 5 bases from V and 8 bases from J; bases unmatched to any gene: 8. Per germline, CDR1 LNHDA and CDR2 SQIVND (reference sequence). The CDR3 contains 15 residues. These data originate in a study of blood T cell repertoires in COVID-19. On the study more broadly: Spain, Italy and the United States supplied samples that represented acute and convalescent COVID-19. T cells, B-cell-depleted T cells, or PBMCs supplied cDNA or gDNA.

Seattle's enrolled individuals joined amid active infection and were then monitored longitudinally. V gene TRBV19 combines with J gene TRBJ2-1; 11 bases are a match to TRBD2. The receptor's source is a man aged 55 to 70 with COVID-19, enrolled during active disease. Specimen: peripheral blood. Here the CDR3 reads CASSLLAGVEDEQFF. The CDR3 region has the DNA TGTGCCAGTAGTCTACTAGCGGGAGTCGAGGATGAGCAGTTCTTC.